These T cell receptor beta chains were read from a single sample in a study of shared clonotypes between healthy human individuals. This table comes from immunoSEQ multiplex PCR, and its TCRdb copy is limited to in-frame clones, with some not included. The data hold about 2.3 million clones, with about 92% observed a single time. The sequenced material came from naive CD4+ T cells from PBMCs. The receptors were gathered from a man between 18 and 29 years old in good health. Some clones in this sample may be carry-over from other donors' samples. The CDR3 runs from the conserved cysteine through the conserved F or W. Fields, in order: clone size, V gene, J gene, D gene, CDR3 protein, CDR3 DNA. The D gene is left open where the match is weak. For some rows the clone size is stated as once, few or many, or as a class when expanded; others skip it.

>-|TRBV6-5|TRBJ1-1|-
CASTLSRQTTEAFF
TGTGCCAGCACCCTCTCCCGGCAAACGACTGAAGCTTTCTTT
>once|TRBV18|TRBJ2-2|TRBD2
CASSPSSSGSFTGELFF
TGTGCCAGCTCACCAAGTTCTAGCGGGAGTTTTACCGGGGAGCTGTTTTTT
>-|TRBV5-1|TRBJ2-7|TRBD1
CASSLEGASYEQYF
TGCGCCAGCAGCTTAGAGGGGGCCTCCTACGAGCAGTACTTC
>-|TRBV9|TRBJ1-1|-
CASSVAGEGEVGTEAFF
TGTGCCAGCAGCGTAGCGGGCGAGGGGGAGGTTGGCACTGAAGCTTTCTTT
>-|TRBV5-1|TRBJ1-4|-
CASSLSPGFATNEKLFF
TGCGCCAGCAGCTTGTCTCCGGGGTTTGCAACTAATGAAAAACTGTTTTTT
>-|TRBV5-1|TRBJ1-1|-
CASSKYRAQNTEAFF
TGCGCCAGCAGCAAATACAGGGCTCAGAACACTGAAGCTTTCTTT
>-|TRBV6-6|TRBJ2-3|TRBD2
CASSYSLSGSTDTQYF
TGTGCCAGCAGTTACTCGCTTAGCGGGAGTACAGATACGCAGTATTTT
>-|TRBV30|TRBJ2-3|TRBD1
CAWDRGGTDTQYF
TGTGCCTGGGACAGGGGGGGAACAGATACGCAGTATTTT
>-|TRBV5-1|TRBJ2-5|-
CASSLSYRETQYF
TGCGCCAGCAGCTTGTCGTATCGTGAGACCCAGTACTTC
>-|TRBV5-6|TRBJ1-2|-
CASSFGEDYGYTF
TGTGCCAGCAGCTTTGGGGAAGACTATGGCTACACCTTC
>-|TRBV7-2|TRBJ2-7|-
CATTRRGSLEQYF
TGTGCCACCACTCGGCGGGGATCACTAGAGCAGTACTTC
>-|TRBV7-9|TRBJ1-2|TRBD1
CASSFGTGKLYGYTF
TGTGCCAGCAGCTTTGGGACAGGAAAACTCTATGGCTACACCTTC
>-|TRBV4-3|TRBJ2-7|-
CASSQVSGAGSSYEQYF
TGCGCCAGCAGCCAAGTTTCCGGCGCAGGGAGCTCCTACGAGCAGTACTTC
>-|TRBV9|TRBJ2-1|TRBD1
CASSVPPGTASYNEQFF
TGTGCCAGCAGCGTACCCCCCGGGACAGCCTCCTACAATGAGCAGTTCTTC
>-|TRBV18|TRBJ2-7|-
CASSPKRIAYEQYF
TGTGCCAGCTCACCAAAAAGAATCGCCTACGAGCAGTACTTC
>once|TRBV28|TRBJ1-2|-
CASSLGIRGGGDGYTF
TGTGCCAGCAGTTTGGGTATTAGGGGAGGCGGAGATGGCTACACCTTC
>-|TRBV21-1|TRBJ2-1|-
CASSKVGQGNYNEQFF
-
>-|TRBV4-1|TRBJ1-3|-
CASSHNVGNSGNTIYF
TGCGCCAGCAGCCACAACGTAGGGAATTCTGGAAACACCATATATTTT
>-|TRBV5-1|TRBJ2-5|TRBD2
CASSLGAGEGQETQYF
TGCGCCAGCAGCTTGGGAGCGGGAGAAGGGCAAGAGACCCAGTACTTC
>-|TRBV29-1|TRBJ2-6|-
CSVEVIADRRSGANVLTF
TGCAGCGTTGAGGTCATTGCTGACAGGCGCTCTGGGGCCAACGTCCTGACTTTC
>-|TRBV27|TRBJ2-3|TRBD1
CASSRLRDRGTDTQYF
TGTGCCAGCAGTCGTCTCCGGGACAGGGGGACAGATACGCAGTATTTT
>-|TRBV19|TRBJ2-3|TRBD1
CASRFSGTGGITDTQYF
TGTGCCAGTAGGTTTTCCGGGACAGGGGGGATCACAGATACGCAGTATTTT
>-|TRBV5-1|TRBJ1-1|TRBD1
CASKGQGGNTEAFF
TGCGCCAGCAAAGGACAGGGCGGGAACACTGAAGCTTTCTTT
>-|TRBV30|TRBJ1-3|-
CAWSVLLNSGNTIYF
TGTGCCTGGAGTGTACTCCTAAACTCTGGAAACACCATATATTTT
>-|TRBV5-1|TRBJ2-7|-
CASSLAGLGSYEQYF
TGCGCCAGCAGCTTGGCAGGGTTAGGGTCCTACGAGCAGTACTTC
>-|TRBV19|TRBJ1-4|-
CASSIRGTNEKLFF
TGTGCCAGTAGTATAAGAGGTACTAATGAAAAACTGTTTTTT
>-|TRBV6-5|TRBJ2-1|TRBD2
CASSSSGSSYNEQFF
TGTGCCAGCAGTTCTAGCGGGAGCTCCTACAATGAGCAGTTCTTC
>once|TRBV6-5|TRBJ2-7|TRBD1
CASKRDRFYEQYF
TGTGCCAGCAAGAGGGACAGGTTCTACGAGCAGTACTTC
>-|TRBV4-2|TRBJ2-2|-
CASSTGAGADTGELFF
TGTGCCAGCAGCACGGGGGCGGGAGCTGACACCGGGGAGCTGTTTTTT
>-|TRBV2|TRBJ2-3|-
CAGDTTTDTQYF
TGTGCCGGGGACACTACCACAGATACGCAGTATTTT
>-|TRBV23-1|TRBJ2-5|-
CASRGLSQETQYF
TGCGCCAGCAGGGGGCTCTCCCAAGAGACCCAGTACTTC
>-|TRBV5-1|TRBJ2-7|-
CASSSPDRSYEQYF
TGCGCCAGCAGCTCCCCGGACAGATCCTACGAGCAGTACTTC
>-|TRBV6-5|TRBJ1-2|-
CASRETRAFGYTF
TGTGCCAGCAGGGAAACCAGGGCTTTTGGCTACACCTTC
>-|TRBV2|TRBJ1-1|TRBD1
CASSITDRQLEAFF
TGTGCCAGCAGTATTACGGACAGGCAACTAGAAGCTTTCTTT
>-|TRBV2|TRBJ2-1|TRBD1
CASSLQGGSYNEQFF
TGTGCCAGCAGCTTACAGGGGGGCTCCTACAATGAGCAGTTCTTC
>-|TRBV18|TRBJ2-2|TRBD2
CASSPLAGGDTGELFF
TGTGCCAGCTCACCATTAGCGGGAGGCGACACCGGGGAGCTGTTTTTT
>-|TRBV5-1|TRBJ2-6|-
CASSLEWNSGANVLTF
TGCGCCAGCAGCTTGGAATGGAACTCTGGGGCCAACGTCCTGACTTTC
>-|TRBV15|TRBJ2-7|-
CATSRGAGSYEQYF
TGTGCCACCAGCAGAGGGGCAGGATCCTACGAGCAGTACTTC
>once|TRBV4-2|TRBJ1-2|-
CASSQVSGSPYGYTF
TGTGCCAGCAGCCAAGTATCCGGCAGTCCCTATGGCTACACCTTC
>-|TRBV5-6|TRBJ2-3|-
CASRKYQRISTDTQYF
TGTGCCAGCAGGAAGTACCAGAGAATAAGCACAGATACGCAGTATTTT
>-|TRBV7-9|TRBJ2-4|-
CASSLGPRFRAKNIQYF
TGTGCCAGCAGCTTAGGGCCCCGCTTTCGAGCCAAAAACATTCAGTACTTC
>-|TRBV6-5|TRBJ1-1|-
CASSYSSPGVAFF
TGTGCCAGCAGTTACTCGAGCCCAGGGGTGGCTTTCTTT
>few|TRBV6-1|TRBJ2-3|-
CASRYDTGDTDTQYF
TGTGCCAGCAGATACGATACGGGGGACACAGATACGCAGTATTTT
>once|TRBV5-1|TRBJ1-5|-
CASSRALGQPQHF
TGCGCCAGCAGCCGTGCCCTAGGGCAGCCCCAGCATTTT
>once|TRBV5-4|TRBJ2-3|-
CASSAPPGGTDTQYF
TGTGCCAGCAGCGCCCCCCCCGGAGGCACAGATACGCAGTATTTT
>-|TRBV7-2|TRBJ2-3|TRBD2
CASSLGAPGLAADTQYF
TGTGCCAGCAGCTTAGGGGCTCCGGGACTAGCGGCAGATACGCAGTATTTT
>-|TRBV7-8|TRBJ1-4|-
CASSSPAGASRDEKLFF
TGTGCCAGCAGCTCCCCCGCCGGGGCCTCCCGAGACGAAAAACTGTTTTTT
>-|TRBV19|TRBJ2-1|-
CASQRESSYNEQFF
TGTGCCAGCCAGAGAGAAAGCTCCTACAATGAGCAGTTCTTC